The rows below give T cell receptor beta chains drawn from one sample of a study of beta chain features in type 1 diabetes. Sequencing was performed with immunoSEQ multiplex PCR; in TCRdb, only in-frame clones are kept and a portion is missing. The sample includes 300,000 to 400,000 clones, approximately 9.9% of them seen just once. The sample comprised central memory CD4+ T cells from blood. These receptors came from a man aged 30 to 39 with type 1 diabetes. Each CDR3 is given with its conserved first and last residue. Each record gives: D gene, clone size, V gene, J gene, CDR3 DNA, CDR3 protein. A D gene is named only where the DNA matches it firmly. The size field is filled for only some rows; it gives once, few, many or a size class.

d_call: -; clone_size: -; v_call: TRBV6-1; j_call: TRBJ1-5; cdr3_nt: TGTGCCAGCTACCAGAGGGGTAGCAATCAGCCCCAGCATTTT; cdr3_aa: CASYQRGSNQPQHF
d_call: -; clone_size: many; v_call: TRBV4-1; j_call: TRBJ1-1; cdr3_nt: TGCGCCAGCAGCCAAGATTGGTCAGGGGTGAACACTGAAGCTTTCTTT; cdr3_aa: CASSQDWSGVNTEAFF
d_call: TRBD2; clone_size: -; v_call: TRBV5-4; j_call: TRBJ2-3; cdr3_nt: TGTGCCAGCACCCTCGGGTTAGCGGGGGGAAGTTTTGCCCCAGATACGCAGTATTTT; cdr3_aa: CASTLGLAGGSFAPDTQYF
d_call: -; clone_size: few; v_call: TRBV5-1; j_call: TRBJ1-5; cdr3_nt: TGCGCCAGCAGCTTAGGGTCGCTGGATCAGCCCCAGCATTTT; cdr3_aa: CASSLGSLDQPQHF
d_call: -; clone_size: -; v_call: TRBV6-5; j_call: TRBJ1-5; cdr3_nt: TGTGCCAGCAGTTTCGGAAGGTTTGGTAGCAATCAGCCCCAGCATTTT; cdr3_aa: CASSFGRFGSNQPQHF
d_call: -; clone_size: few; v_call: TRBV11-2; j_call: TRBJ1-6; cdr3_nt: TGTGCCAGCAGCTTATTAAGCTCCTATAATTCACCCCTCCACTTT; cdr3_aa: CASSLLSSYNSPLHF
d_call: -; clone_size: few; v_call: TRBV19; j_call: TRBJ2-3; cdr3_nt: TGTGCCAGTAGTATAGACAGTAGCACAGATACGCAGTATTTT; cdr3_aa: CASSIDSSTDTQYF
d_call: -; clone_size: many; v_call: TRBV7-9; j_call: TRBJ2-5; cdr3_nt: TGTGCCAGCAGCTTTGGACAGCTAAGACAAGAGACCCAGTACTTC; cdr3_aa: CASSFGQLRQETQYF
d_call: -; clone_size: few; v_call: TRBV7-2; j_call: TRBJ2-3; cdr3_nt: TGTGCCAGCAGCTTAGGGGGACGGGGCAAGACAGATACGCAGTATTTT; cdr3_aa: CASSLGGRGKTDTQYF
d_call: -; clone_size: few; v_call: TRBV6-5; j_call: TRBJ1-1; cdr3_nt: TGTGCCAGCAGTTACGAGGGGTTGAACACTGAAGCTTTCTTT; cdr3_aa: CASSYEGLNTEAFF
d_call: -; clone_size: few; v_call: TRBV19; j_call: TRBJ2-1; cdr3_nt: TGTGCCAGTAGTATGGTGGTCGGTGAGCAGTTCTTC; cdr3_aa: CASSMVVGEQFF
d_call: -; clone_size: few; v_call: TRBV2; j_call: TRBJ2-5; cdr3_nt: TGTGCCAGCAGCAAGAGCGGCAGGTATTTCCAAGAGACCCAGTACTTC; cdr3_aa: CASSKSGRYFQETQYF
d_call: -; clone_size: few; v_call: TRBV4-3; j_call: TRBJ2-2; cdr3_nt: TGCGCCAGCTCCAAGACAGGAGACGCGAACACCGGGGAGCTGTTTTTT; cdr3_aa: CASSKTGDANTGELFF
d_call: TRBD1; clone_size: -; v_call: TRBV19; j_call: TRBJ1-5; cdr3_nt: TGTGCCAGTACCCTTAGGACAGGGATAAGCAATCAGCCCCAGCATTTT; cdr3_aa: CASTLRTGISNQPQHF
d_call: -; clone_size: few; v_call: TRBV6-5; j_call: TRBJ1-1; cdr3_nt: TGTGCCAGCAGTTCTAACACTGAAGCTTTCTTT; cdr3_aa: CASSSNTEAFF
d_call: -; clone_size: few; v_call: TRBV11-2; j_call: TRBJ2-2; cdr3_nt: TGTGCCAGCAGCTTTGGCGGAGCGAACACCGGGGAGCTGTTTTTT; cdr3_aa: CASSFGGANTGELFF
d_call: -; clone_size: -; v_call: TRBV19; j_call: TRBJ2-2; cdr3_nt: TGTGCCAGTAGTGTAGGGCCCGGGGAGCTGTTTTTT; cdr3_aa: CASSVGPGELFF
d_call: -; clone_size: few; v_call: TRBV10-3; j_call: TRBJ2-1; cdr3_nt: TGTGCCACTGAACCTACGGTGGGGGTGAATGAGCAGTTCTTC; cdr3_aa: CATEPTVGVNEQFF
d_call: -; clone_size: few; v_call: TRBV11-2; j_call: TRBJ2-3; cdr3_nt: TGTGCCAGCAGCGTATTCGATACGCAGTATTTT; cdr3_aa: CASSVFDTQYF
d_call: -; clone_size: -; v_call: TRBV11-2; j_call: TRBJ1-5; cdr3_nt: TGTGCCAGCAGCCTTGGACGGAACAATCAGCCCCAGCATTTT; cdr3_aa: CASSLGRNNQPQHF
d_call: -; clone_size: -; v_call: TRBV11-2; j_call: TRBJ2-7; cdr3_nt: TGTGCCAGCAGCCTCACACAGGGCCCCTACGAGCAGTACTTC; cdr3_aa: CASSLTQGPYEQYF
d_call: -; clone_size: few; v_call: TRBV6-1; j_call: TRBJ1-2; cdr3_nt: TGTGCCAGCAGTGGGACGAGTTATGGCTACACCTTC; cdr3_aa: CASSGTSYGYTF
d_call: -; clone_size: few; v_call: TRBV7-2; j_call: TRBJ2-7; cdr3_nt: TGTGCCAGCAGCTTAGTTTACGGTCACGAGCAGTACTTC; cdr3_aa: CASSLVYGHEQYF
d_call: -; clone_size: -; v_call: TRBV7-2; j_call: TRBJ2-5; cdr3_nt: TGTGCCAGCAGCATCCAAGAGACCCAGTACTTC; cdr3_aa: CASSIQETQYF
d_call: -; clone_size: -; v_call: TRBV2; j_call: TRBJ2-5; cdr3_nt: TGTGCCAGCAGCGCCGCTACCCAAGAGACCCAGTACTTC; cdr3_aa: CASSAATQETQYF
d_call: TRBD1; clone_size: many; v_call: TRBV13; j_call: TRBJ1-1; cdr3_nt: TGTGCCAGCAGCTTTCCACAGGGGACAGGAGCTTTCTTT; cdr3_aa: CASSFPQGTGAFF
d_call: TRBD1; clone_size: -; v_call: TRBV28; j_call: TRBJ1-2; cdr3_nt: TGTGCCAGCAGTCCGTCGGACAGGGGGCCCTCCGGCTACACCTTC; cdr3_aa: CASSPSDRGPSGYTF
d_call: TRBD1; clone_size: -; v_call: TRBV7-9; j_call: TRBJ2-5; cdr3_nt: TGTGCCAGCAGTTGGGGACAGCGGGAGACCCAGTACTTC; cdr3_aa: CASSWGQRETQYF
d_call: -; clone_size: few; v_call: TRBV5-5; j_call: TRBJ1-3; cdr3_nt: TGTGCCAGCAGCTTGGCGGGGTCGGACTCTGGAAACACCATATATTTT; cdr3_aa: CASSLAGSDSGNTIYF
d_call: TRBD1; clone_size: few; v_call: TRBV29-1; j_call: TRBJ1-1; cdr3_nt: TGCAGCGTTGAAGCCCCAGGGGGAACTGAAGCTTTCTTT; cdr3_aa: CSVEAPGGTEAFF
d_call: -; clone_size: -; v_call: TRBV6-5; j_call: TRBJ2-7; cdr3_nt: TGTGCCATCAGTGAAACCCCTCAGGTCAACGAGCAGTACTTC; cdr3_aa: CAISETPQVNEQYF
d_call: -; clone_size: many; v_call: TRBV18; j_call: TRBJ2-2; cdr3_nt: TGTGCCAGCTCACCACAGCGGTACCGAGACACCGGGGAGCTGTTTTTT; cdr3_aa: CASSPQRYRDTGELFF
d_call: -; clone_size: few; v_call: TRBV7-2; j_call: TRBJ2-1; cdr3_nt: TGTGCCAGCAGCCCCTCAAGTGAGGAGGAGCAGTTCTTC; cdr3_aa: CASSPSSEEEQFF
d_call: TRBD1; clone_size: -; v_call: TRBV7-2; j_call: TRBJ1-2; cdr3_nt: TGTGCCAGCAGCTTAGAGAGGGGGCGAGGCTATGGCTACACCTTC; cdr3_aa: CASSLERGRGYGYTF
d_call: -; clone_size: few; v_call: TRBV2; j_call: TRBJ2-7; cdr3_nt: TGTGCCAGCAGTGATATCGGGTACGAGCAGTACTTC; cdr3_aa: CASSDIGYEQYF
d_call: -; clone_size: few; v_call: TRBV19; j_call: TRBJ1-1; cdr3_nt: TGTGCCAGTAGCTTTGACAGTAACACTGAAGCTTTCTTT; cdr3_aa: CASSFDSNTEAFF
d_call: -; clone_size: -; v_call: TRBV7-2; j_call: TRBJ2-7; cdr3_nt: TGTGCCAGCAGCGGGGACATAAAATCCTACGAGCAGTACTTC; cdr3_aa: CASSGDIKSYEQYF
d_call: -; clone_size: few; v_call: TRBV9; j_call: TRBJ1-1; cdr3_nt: TGTGCCGGCAGCGTAGGGGGGGCCGCAGCTTTCTTT; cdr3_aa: CAGSVGGAAAFF
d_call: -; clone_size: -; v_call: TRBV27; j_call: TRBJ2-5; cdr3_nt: TGTGCCAGCAGTGAAGCGAGTGCACAGCAAGAGACCCAGTACTTC; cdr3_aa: CASSEASAQQETQYF
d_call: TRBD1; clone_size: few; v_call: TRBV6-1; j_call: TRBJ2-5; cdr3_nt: TGTGCCAGCAGTGAAACAGGGGGCGGGGAGACCCAGTACTTC; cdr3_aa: CASSETGGGETQYF
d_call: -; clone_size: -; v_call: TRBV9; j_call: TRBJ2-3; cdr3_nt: TGTGCCAGCAGCCCCGGACGGTTTAGCACAGATACGCAGTATTTT; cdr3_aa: CASSPGRFSTDTQYF
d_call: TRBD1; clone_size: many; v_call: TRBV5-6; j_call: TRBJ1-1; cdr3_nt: TGTGCCAGCAGCTTGGCAGGGGGCAGGGGTGAAGCTTTCTTT; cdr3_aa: CASSLAGGRGEAFF
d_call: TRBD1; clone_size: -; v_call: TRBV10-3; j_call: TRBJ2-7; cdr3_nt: TGTGCCATCAGTAGAATGCTATCAGGGGGCGAGCGCGAGCAGTACTTC; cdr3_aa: CAISRMLSGGEREQYF
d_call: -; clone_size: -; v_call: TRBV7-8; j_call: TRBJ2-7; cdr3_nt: TGTGCCAGCAGTATCCCGGGGAAAATCTACGAGCAGTACTTC; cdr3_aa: CASSIPGKIYEQYF
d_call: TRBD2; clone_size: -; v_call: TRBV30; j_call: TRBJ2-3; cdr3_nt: TGTGCCTGGAGTGAAGGACGGACGACGGCGGGGGGCACGCAGTATTTT; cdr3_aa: CAWSEGRTTAGGTQYF
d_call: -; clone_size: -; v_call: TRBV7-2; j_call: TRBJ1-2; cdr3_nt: TGTGCCAGCAGCGTAGCCCAGGTGGGGTATGGCTACACCTTC; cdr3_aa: CASSVAQVGYGYTF
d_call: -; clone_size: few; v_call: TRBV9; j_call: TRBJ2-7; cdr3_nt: TGTGCCAGCAGCGTACAGGGTTCCTACGAGCAGTACTTC; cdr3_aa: CASSVQGSYEQYF
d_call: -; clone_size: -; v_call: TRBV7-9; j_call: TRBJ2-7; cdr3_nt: TGTGCCAGCAGCTTATGGTTCTCCTACGAGCAGTACTTC; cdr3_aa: CASSLWFSYEQYF
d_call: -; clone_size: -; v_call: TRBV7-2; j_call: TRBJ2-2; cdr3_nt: TGTGCCAGCAGCTTCGTGGCAGGGGACGTCACCGGGGAGCTGTTTTTT; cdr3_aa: CASSFVAGDVTGELFF
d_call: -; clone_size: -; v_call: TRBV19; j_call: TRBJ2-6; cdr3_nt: TGTGCCAGTAGTATGGTGCCAGCTGGGGCCAACGTCCTGACTTTC; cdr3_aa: CASSMVPAGANVLTF
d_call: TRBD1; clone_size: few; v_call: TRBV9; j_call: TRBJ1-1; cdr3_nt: TGTGCCAGCAGCATGACAGGGGAGAACACTGAAGCTTTCTTT; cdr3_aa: CASSMTGENTEAFF
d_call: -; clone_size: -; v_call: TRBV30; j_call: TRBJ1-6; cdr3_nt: TGTGCCTGGAGTGTCTCCGGCTCCTATAATTCACCCCTCCACTTT; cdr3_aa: CAWSVSGSYNSPLHF
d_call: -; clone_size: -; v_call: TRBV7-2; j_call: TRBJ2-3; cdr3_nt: TGTGCCAGCAGCTTAGCACGGGGGAACACAGATACGCAGTATTTT; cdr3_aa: CASSLARGNTDTQYF
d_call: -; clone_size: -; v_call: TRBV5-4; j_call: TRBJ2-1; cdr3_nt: TGTGCCAGCACCCCTAGAGGGTTCAATGAGCAGTTCTTC; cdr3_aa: CASTPRGFNEQFF
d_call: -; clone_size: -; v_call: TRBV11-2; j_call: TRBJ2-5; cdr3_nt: TGTGCCAGCAGCTTAGGGACAGTAAGATCGGAGACCCAGTACTTC; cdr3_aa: CASSLGTVRSETQYF